This T cell receptor beta chain is from a study of blood T cell repertoires in COVID-19 (TCRdb year 2020). Regarding the study in general: Collaborator samples came from the United States, Italy and Spain and covered acute and convalescent phases of COVID-19. The prospective study material was composed of cDNA or gDNA derived from T cells, B-cell-depleted T cells, or PBMCs. The dataset comprised deeply sampled blood TCRbeta repertoires from subjects exposed to, actively infected with, or recovered from COVID-19. The repertoires were released in a freely available public database intended as a resource for research on the immune response to SARS-CoV-2. Samples came from the ongoing ImmuneRACE study (first 160 participants) plus 1,254 subjects from 6 global collaborators. Sample metadata almost always included a de-identified subject ID, COVID-19 status, age in years and sex. Where available, HLA class I and class II types were taken from metadata supplied by the sample provider and were not determined by assay-based typing.

TCRbeta CDR3 regions were amplified from genomic DNA by means of the immunoSEQ Assay, a bias-controlled multiplex PCR. The authors' analysis ran thus. The number of nucleated cells in each sample was estimated from the amplification of reference gene primers within the assay. Sequence reads were collapsed and filtered to measure the absolute abundance of every unique TCRbeta CDR3 rearrangement. For each sample, productive Simpson clonality was calculated as the square root of Simpson's diversity index over productive rearrangements. Drawn from immuneACCESS, this table holds only the in-frame rearrangements with V and J called that TCRdb kept. Clones are partly lost; checked studies trace under half to an unresolved V gene and leave the rest unexplained. D and trimming come from the DNA, and the V and J calls and clone size come from that table. The sample profile shows 200,000 to 300,000 clones; about 81% of them were found once. The top ten constitute approximately 13% of the sample.

V lost 4 bases and J lost 2 bases; the stretch between them is 12 bases long. The cysteine opens and the phenylalanine closes a CDR3 of 14 amino acids. This entry keeps only the CDR3 DNA: 42 bases, framed from base 1. For CDR1 and CDR2, the germline V gene lists KGHSH and LQKENI. The collaborating institutions used their own protocols to collect whole blood in K2EDTA tubes. For TCRbeta analysis, collaborators shipped samples as frozen whole blood, isolated PBMCs, or DNA extracted from either of those sample types. With regard to this clone: What antigen it recognizes has not been identified. No quality values exist for individual bases; no much larger clone is one base distant.

Overall results and qualifications from the work: How much clinical and demographic metadata was included differed by source and by participant, and the metadata was provided uncurated.

The V gene is TRBV18 and the J gene is TRBJ2-7; TRBD2 is a weak D gene call, 6 bases matching. The sequencing input was peripheral blood. This sequence originates from an older woman with active or convalescent COVID-19. The nucleotide sequence is given as TGTGCCAGCTCACACCGGGACTCCCCCTACGAGCAGTACTTC. This codes for CASSHRDSPYEQYF. Outside the CDR3, residues come from the reference TRBV18 and TRBJ2-7 proteins, so the full variable domain is: NAGVMQNPRHLVRRRGQEARLRCSPMKGHSHVYWYRQLPEEGLKFMVYLQKENIIDESGMPKERFSAEFPKEGPSILRIQQVVRGDSAAYFCASSHRDSPYEQYFGPGTRLTVT.